This T cell receptor beta chain appears in the sequencing data of a study of shared clonotypes between healthy human individuals. The study's findings and limits: Large depth notwithstanding, sorted-subset sequencing proved incomplete by rarefaction.

CD45RO negativity and positive selection for CCR7 defined naive CD8 cells, a population that excluded terminally differentiated effector memory CD45RA+ cells. In the case of this clone: Its antigen is currently unknown.

V was shortened by 5 bases and J by 0 bases, with 10 bases between the two germline ends. Germline V gene data show CDR1 as MDHEN and CDR2 as SYDVKM. The CDR3 runs to 14 residues. The table came from immunoSEQ multiplex PCR; TCRdb's copy has only in-frame clones and leaves some out. The table shows roughly 2.1 million clones, with roughly 91% occurring only once. The sequence was collected from a man younger than 30 in good health. Some clones in this sample may be carry-over from other donors' samples. The sequencing input was naive CD8+ T cells from PBMCs. The V and J genes are TRBV28 and TRBJ1-1; D uncertain. CDR3 coding DNA: TGTGCCAGCAGTGCCCGGGAGGTGAACACTGAAGCTTTCTTT. This translates into CASSAREVNTEAFF. Drawing the rest from reference TRBV28 and TRBJ1-1, the complete variable domain is DVKVTQSSRYLVKRTGEKVFLECVQDMDHENMFWYRQDPGLGLRLIYFSYDVKMKEKGDIPEGYSVSREKKERFSLILESASTNQTSMYLCASSAREVNTEAFFGQGTRLTVV.